The 30 T cell receptor beta chains below were found in one sample sequenced in a study of PD-1 blockade in classical Hodgkin lymphoma. Profiling relied on immunoSEQ multiplex PCR, and the TCRdb table lists in-frame clones only, not all of them. Among some 14,000 clones listed, roughly 80% were seen once. Each patient experienced a relapse that followed autologous stem cell transplantation, and brentuximab vedotin exposure varied. The sample here was peripheral blood mononuclear cells (PBMCs), taken before the second cycle of nivolumab. The receptor set was obtained from a human donor with classical Hodgkin lymphoma.

The chain joins TRBV5-5 to TRBJ2-1; 9 bases line up with TRBD2. Trimming at V came to 4 bases and at J to 5 bases, leaving 1 base not matched to a gene. Germline CDR1 SGHKS, CDR2 YYEKEE (reference sequence). The CDR3 loop spans 13 amino acids. CDR3 in DNA: TGTGCCAGCAGCCAGCGGGGGGACAATGAGCAGTTCTTC. This codes for CASSQRGDNEQFF.

J is TRBJ1-1 and V is TRBV5-6; no firm D call. The germline V and J ends were trimmed by 7 bases and 4 bases, with 14 bases remaining between them. The CDR3 has 13 amino acids. Germline V gene lookup returns CDR1 SGHDT and CDR2 YYEEEE. The CDR3 sequence is CASGWAGGTEAFF. CDR3 in DNA: TGTGCCAGCGGTTGGGCAGGTGGCACTGAAGCTTTCTTT.

J is TRBJ2-7 and V is TRBV5-1; D is possibly TRBD1 or TRBD2 (5 bases each). The CDR3 sequence is 13 residues long. Germline V gives CDR1 SGHRS, CDR2 YFSETQ. This CDR3 reads CPRSTGRIYEQYF. The CDR3 nucleotides are TGCCCAAGAAGCACGGGGCGGATATACGAGCAGTACTTC. Full variable domain (remainder filled in from reference TRBV5-1 and TRBJ2-7): KAGVTQTPRYLIKTRGQQVTLSCSPISGHRSVSWYQQTPGQGLQFLFEYFSETQRNKGNFPGRFSGRQFSNSRSEMNVSTLELGDSALYLCPRSTGRIYEQYFGPGTRLTVT.

The chain links TRBV5-5 to TRBJ1-5; TRBD1 matches at 10 bases. Per germline, CDR1 SGHKS and CDR2 YYEKEE (reference sequence). With V trimmed by 0 bases and J by 11 bases, 2 bases remained unmatched. The CDR3 has 13 residues. The CDR3 DNA reads as TGTGCCAGCAGCTTGGGACAGGGGGCGTCCCAGCATTTT. Its translation is CASSLGQGASQHF.

V usage is TRBV5-1 and J usage is TRBJ2-2; D is unclear. The CDR3 runs 13 residues. V lost 0 bases and J 6 bases, leaving 6 bases between the germline ends. CDR1 and CDR2 from the germline V gene are SGHRS and YFSETQ. CDR3 sequence: CASSLEAAGELFF. CDR3 sequence (DNA): TGCGCCAGCAGCTTGGAGGCAGCCGGGGAGCTGTTTTTT.

This clone is a singleton in its sample. J is TRBJ1-3 and V is TRBV18; D may be TRBD1 (6 bases). V was trimmed by 3 bases and J by 2 bases, leaving 14 bases between them. The CDR3 runs 16 residues. Germline V gene sequence: CDR1 KGHSH, CDR2 LQKENI. CDR3 sequence: CASSPAQGSAGNTIYF. The CDR3 nucleotides are TGTGCCAGCTCACCGGCACAGGGATCAGCTGGAAACACCATATATTTT.

The rearrangement joins TRBV5-1 to TRBJ1-1, with unresolved D. The CDR3 loop spans 13 amino acids. Germline V gene lookup returns CDR1 SGHRS and CDR2 YFSETQ. Trimming removed 5 bases from V and 6 bases from J, with 14 bases in between. CDR3 nucleotides: TGCGCCAGCAGTCCGCTTTGGGATCCTGAAGCTTTCTTT. Translation: CASSPLWDPEAFF.

DNA for the CDR3: TGCGCCAGCAGCCCAGGGATCACCGGGGAGCTGTTTTTT. It translates to CASSPGITGELFF. The chain couples TRBV5-1 to TRBJ2-2; a weak D match, TRBD1 (5 bases). The germline V gene has CDR1 SGHRS and CDR2 YFSETQ. Trimming pared 4 bases from V and 4 bases from J, leaving 8 bases between. This CDR3 contains 13 residues.

The rearrangement joins TRBV18 to TRBJ1-2, with D perhaps matching TRBD1 (6 bases). The germline V gene has CDR1 KGHSH and CDR2 LQKENI. The CDR3 contains 15 residues. V was clipped by 1 base and J by 0 bases, with 9 bases between them. In DNA form, the CDR3 reads TGTGCCAGCTCACCACAGACAGGAGCTAACTATGGCTACACCTTC. Its protein is CASSPQTGANYGYTF.

The chain employs TRBV4-2 and TRBJ1-1; 9 bases align to TRBD1. The CDR3 is 17 residues long. With 1 base clipped from V and 3 bases from J, the junction kept 9 bases outside the gene matches. Germline V lookup: CDR1 LGHNA, CDR2 YNFKEQ. The CDR3 DNA follows: TGTGCCAGCAGCCAAGCCGGGACAGGGAATTGGTACACTGAAGCTTTCTTT. Translation: CASSQAGTGNWYTEAFF.

V usage is TRBV7-6 and J usage is TRBJ1-1, with a tentative D call TRBD1 (6 bases). From germline, CDR1 is SGHVS and CDR2 FNYEAQ. The V end lost 2 bases, the J end lost 5 bases, and 15 bases lay between the germline ends. This CDR3 has 15 amino acids. The CDR3 protein is CASSLNRDGKTEAFF. CDR3 nucleotide sequence: TGTGCCAGCAGCTTAAACAGGGATGGTAAAACTGAAGCTTTCTTT.

This clone was recorded a few times. The chain uses TRBV19 and TRBJ2-4; the D gene is possibly TRBD2 (6 bases). The CDR3 totals 15 residues. The V gene's germline CDR1 is LNHDA and CDR2 SQIVND (reference sequence). V was cut by 2 bases and J by 4 bases, with 12 bases left in between. CDR3 nucleotides: TGTGCCAGTAGTATAAGGGCGGGGTTGAAAAACATTCAGTACTTC. It encodes CASSIRAGLKNIQYF.

The genes are TRBV2 and TRBJ2-7; TRBD1 matches 7 bases. From germline, CDR1 is SNHLY and CDR2 FYNNEI. The CDR3 is made up of 15 amino acids. Trimming at V came to 5 bases and at J to 0 bases, leaving 7 bases not matched to a gene. The CDR3 sequence is CASSPETGSSYEQYF. The CDR3 DNA sequence: TGTGCCAGCAGTCCTGAGACAGGGAGCTCCTACGAGCAGTACTTC. Full variable domain (remainder filled in from reference TRBV2 and TRBJ2-7): EPEVTQTPSHQVTQMGQEVILRCVPISNHLYFYWYRQILGQKVEFLVSFYNNEISEKSEIFDDQFSVERPDGSNFTLKIRSTKLEDSAMYFCASSPETGSSYEQYFGPGTRLTVT.

The chain carries TRBV2 and TRBJ2-7; the D call may be TRBD1 or TRBD2 (5 bases each). This CDR3 spans 15 amino acids. CDR1 and CDR2 from the germline V gene are SNHLY and FYNNEI. V was shortened by 6 bases and J by 2 bases, with 17 bases between the two germline ends. The CDR3 coding sequence is TGTGCCAGCAGGGTGGTCCGGGACGGACCCTACGAGCAGTACTTC. It specifies CASRVVRDGPYEQYF.

The chain carries TRBV28 and TRBJ2-5; 7 positions agree with TRBD1. V was pared by 6 bases and J by 5 bases, with 6 bases of the junction left unmatched. The CDR3 runs 13 residues. Per germline, CDR1 MDHEN and CDR2 SYDVKM. The CDR3 region has the DNA TGTGCCAGCAGAGGGGGCGCCTGGGAGACCCAGTACTTC. Translation: CASRGGAWETQYF. The complete variable domain, with remaining parts taken from reference TRBV28 and TRBJ2-5, reads DVKVTQSSRYLVKRTGEKVFLECVQDMDHENMFWYRQDPGLGLRLIYFSYDVKMKEKGDIPEGYSVSREKKERFSLILESASTNQTSMYLCASRGGAWETQYFGPGTRLLVL.

CDR3 protein: CASRSGVGNTIYF. The CDR3, as DNA: TGTGCCAGCAGATCAGGGGTTGGAAACACCATATATTTT. V and J are TRBV2 and TRBJ1-3; TRBD1 might be the D (6 bases). The length of the CDR3 is 13 residues. The V end lost 6 bases, the J end lost 3 bases, and 9 bases lay between the germline ends. Germline V CDR1 and CDR2: SNHLY, FYNNEI.

The CDR3 nucleotides read TGTGCCTGGAATACGCATGAAAGGGGGTATAATTCACCCCTCCACTTT. Translation: CAWNTHERGYNSPLHF. The chain has TRBV30 and TRBJ1-6; the D gene is possibly TRBD1 (6 bases). V shed 4 bases and J shed 4 bases, with 17 bases lying between them. The length of the CDR3 is 16 residues. Germline lookup yields CDR1 GTSNPN and CDR2 SVGIG (reference sequence).

The chain employs TRBV7-2 and TRBJ2-1; the D is unclear. Trimming shortened V by 5 bases and J by 7 bases, and 6 bases separated the two germline ends. CDR3 length: 11 amino acids. The germline CDR1 and CDR2 sequences are SGHTA and FQGNSA. The CDR3 is CASSQKNEQFF. CDR3 sequence (DNA): TGTGCCAGCAGCCAAAAGAATGAGCAGTTCTTC. Complete variable domain (other parts from reference TRBV7-2 and TRBJ2-1): GAGVSQSPSNKVTEKGKDVELRCDPISGHTALYWYRQSLGQGLEFLIYFQGNSAPDKSGLPSDRFSAERTGGSVSTLTIQRTQQEDSAVYLCASSQKNEQFFGPGTRLTVL.

This chain links TRBV30 with TRBJ1-2, with 7 bases that match TRBD1. The CDR3 runs to 11 residues. The V gene's germline CDR1 is GTSNPN and CDR2 SVGIG (reference sequence). V shed 3 bases and J 12 bases; nucleotides not matched to a gene: 7. This CDR3 is CAWSPDREDTF. CDR3 sequence (DNA): TGTGCCTGGAGCCCAGACAGGGAGGACACCTTC.

The chain employs TRBV7-8 and TRBJ1-2; D unclear. Germline-derived CDR1 and CDR2 are SGHVS and FQNEAQ. V shed 2 bases and J shed 6 bases, with 13 bases lying between them. CDR3 size: 14 residues. The CDR3 loop reads CASSLFRQDDGYTF. DNA of the CDR3: TGTGCCAGCAGCTTATTTAGGCAGGACGATGGCTACACCTTC.

In regard to this clone: At one end the junction does not follow the germline gene, possibly because of a read error. This chain links TRBV7-7 with TRBJ2-5; possibly TRBD1 or TRBD2 for D (5 bases each). Germline V gene lookup returns CDR1 SSHAT and CDR2 FNYEAQ (reference sequence). The CDR3 length is 14 residues. CDR3: CASSMDRDGETQYF. The CDR3 nucleotides read TGTGCTAGCAGTATGGACCGGGACGGGGAGACCCAGTACTTC.

This sequence joins TRBV2 and TRBJ2-5; TRBD2 agrees at 8 bases. The germline V gene has CDR1 SNHLY and CDR2 FYNNEI. This CDR3 contains 13 residues. Trimming took 5 bases from V and 9 from J; bases not matched to a gene: 8. This CDR3 is CASSSLRGEAQYF. The CDR3 DNA reads as TGTGCCAGCAGTTCTCTGCGGGGGGAGGCCCAGTACTTC. The full variable domain, in which reference TRBV2 and TRBJ2-5 provide the parts outside the CDR3, is EPEVTQTPSHQVTQMGQEVILRCVPISNHLYFYWYRQILGQKVEFLVSFYNNEISEKSEIFDDQFSVERPDGSNFTLKIRSTKLEDSAMYFCASSSLRGEAQYFGPGTRLLVL.

This clone was found a few times. The gene calls are TRBV7-2 and TRBJ2-3; D gene ambiguous. The V end lost 1 base, the J end lost 4 bases, and 9 bases lay between the germline ends. CDR3 size: 14 residues. Germline loops: CDR1 SGHTA, CDR2 FQGNSA. The CDR3 sequence is CASSLDFFADTQYF. The CDR3 coding sequence is TGTGCCAGCAGCTTAGATTTCTTCGCAGATACGCAGTATTTT.

The rearrangement joins TRBV7-9 to TRBJ1-2, with 10 bases that match TRBD1. The CDR3 consists of 13 residues. Germline assignment: CDR1 SEHNR and CDR2 FQNEAQ (reference sequence). With V trimmed by 5 bases and J by 7 bases, 4 bases remained unmatched. The CDR3 DNA reads as TGTGCCAGCAGCGGACAGGGGGTCTCTGGCTACACCTTC. Translated: CASSGQGVSGYTF.

This chain connects TRBV11-2 to TRBJ1-4; D is ambiguous. Germline V gene data show CDR1 as SGHAT and CDR2 as FQNNGV. V shed 1 base and J shed 8 bases, with 8 bases lying between them. The CDR3 is made up of 13 amino acids. The CDR3 loop reads CASSLVVGEKLFF. The CDR3 DNA reads TGTGCCAGCAGCTTAGTGGTGGGGGAAAAACTGTTTTTT.

This chain connects TRBV18 to TRBJ1-1; 7 nucleotides align to TRBD1. V dropped 9 bases and J dropped 1; count of bases not matched to a gene: 11. The CDR3 length is 15 residues. CDR1 KGHSH and CDR2 LQKENI come from the germline V gene. CDR3 in amino acids: CASRRQGTQNTEAFF. The CDR3 nucleotides read TGTGCCAGTCGCCGACAGGGAACTCAGAACACTGAAGCTTTCTTT.

The chain joins TRBV5-6 to TRBJ2-5, with a possible D match to TRBD2 (5 bases). V lost 4 bases to trimming and J lost 2 bases, with 15 bases between them. CDR3 length: 15 residues. CDR1 and CDR2 (germline): SGHDT, YYEEEE. The DNA of the CDR3 is TGTGCCAGCAGCCAAGAGGGCCGATTACAAGAGACCCAGTACTTC. It is translated as CASSQEGRLQETQYF. Supplemented by reference TRBV5-6 and TRBJ2-5, the full variable domain reads DAGVTQSPTHLIKTRGQQVTLRCSPKSGHDTVSWYQQALGQGPQFIFQYYEEEERQRGNFPDRFSGHQFPNYSSELNVNALLLGDSALYLCASSQEGRLQETQYFGPGTRLLVL.

This chain uses TRBV18 with TRBJ1-2; D not resolved. This CDR3 comprises 13 residues. Trimming cost V 6 bases and J 4 bases, with 12 bases left between them. In germline, CDR1 is KGHSH, CDR2 LQKENI. The CDR3 DNA sequence: TGTGCCAGCTCTCCCAAATGGAGCTATGGCTACACCTTC. This encodes CASSPKWSYGYTF.

The chain has TRBV5-1 and TRBJ2-7; 7 bases line up with TRBD1. The CDR3 has 15 amino acids. V lost 0 bases to trimming and J lost 4 bases; unmatched junction nucleotides: 7. CDR1 SGHRS and CDR2 YFSETQ come from the germline V gene. CDR3 DNA: TGCGCCAGCAGCTTGGAAGGGACAGTGGGATACGAGCAGTACTTC. Protein product: CASSLEGTVGYEQYF.

V usage is TRBV28 and J usage is TRBJ1-2, with D tentatively TRBD1 (5 bases). Deletions cut 3 bases from V and 7 bases from J, with 9 bases between. The CDR3 consists of 12 residues. Per the germline V gene, CDR1 is MDHEN and CDR2 is SYDVKM. Here the CDR3 DNA reads TGTGCCAGCAGTTTCGGGGGAGGTGGCTACACCTTC. Its protein product is CASSFGGGGYTF.